Given below is one T cell receptor beta chain in context. Its antigen specificity is not known. No base quality information exists; no much larger clone differs at one position. The cohort consisted of 600 to 750 healthy bone marrow donors. At the time of sampling, every cohort member was nominally healthy, though immune exposures that went unrecorded were likely present. The donor tested CMV seropositive and was one of the 289 seropositive cohort members. Every donor gave a peripheral blood sample, and the peripheral blood mononuclear cells from that sample were used for TCR beta sequencing. The Qiagen DNeasy Blood Extraction Kit was used to extract genomic DNA from the blood cell samples. The germline V gene encodes CDR1 SEHNR and CDR2 FQNEAQ (reference sequence). The CDR3 covers 16 residues, taking in both the cysteine and the phenylalanine. The only DNA kept is the CDR3, 48 bases in frame from the first base. V is trimmed back by 5 bases and J by 7 bases, and the junction contains 13 bases that no gene match accounts for.

The method behind the library was the immunoSEQ multiplex PCR assay. For the multiplex PCR, a mixture combining 60 forward primers for TCR Vbeta segments and 13 reverse primers for TCR Jbeta segments was used. A multiplex PCR assay on genomic DNA amplified the CDR3 region of rearranged TCR beta genes. Amplified TCR beta libraries were sequenced as 87-base-pair reads on the Illumina HiSeq System. The authors' analysis ran thus. Across the 670 or so repertoires, a later analysis counted approximately 75 million unique TCR beta chains, roughly 11 million of which were shared by at least two donors. A nearest-neighbor algorithm error-corrected the raw reads and collapsed the reads into unique sequences, merging closely related sequences to remove PCR and sequencing errors. Alignment of CDR3 sequences to IMGT reference sequences was used to assign V, D and J gene segments. For a sequence to be retained, at least a six-nucleotide match to both a V gene segment and a J gene segment was required. A rearrangement was called productive if the CDR3 had no stop codons and remained in frame with V and J, and every other rearrangement was called non-productive. CDR3 was defined according to IMGT convention as the region running from the second conserved V-encoded cysteine to the conserved J-encoded phenylalanine. In an earlier analysis of 550 to 650 of the donors, sequences lacking an unambiguous match to a single V gene segment were excluded. An earlier analysis of fewer than 650 of the donors classified V segments as functional when productive rearrangements were above 56.7% and as segregating when the standard deviation between donors was above 5%. A statistical classification framework was built for diagnosing cytomegalovirus status from the catalog of TCR beta chain sequences. A later analysis assigned V and J genes by comparing TCR nucleotide sequences with IMGT/GENE-DB human TR gene sequences. The TCRdist pipeline was used in a later analysis to assign CDR3 sequences and most-parsimonious VDJ recombination scenarios. In a later analysis, each TCR beta chain was defined by its CDR3 amino acid sequence together with its V-gene family, and reads lacking a unique V-gene family were excluded. A later analysis removed several hundred highly shared, low-generation-probability nucleotide sequences to deal with suspected cross-contamination and a sequencing artifact. For each public chain, a later analysis derived a clonal expansion index from normalized ranks of inferred template counts within each repertoire. A later analysis computed generation probabilities with a VDJ recombination model fitted to out-of-frame rearrangements, and checked the results against IGoR. A later analysis scored TCR-TCR, TCR-HLA and TCR-CMV co-occurrence with hypergeometric tests, applying a repertoire-size bias correction to TCR pairs. False discovery rates were estimated in a later analysis by permuting HLA or CMV assignments 20 times. A later analysis grouped co-occurring TCRs with DBSCAN, adding TCRdist sequence similarity when clustering within HLA-allele-positive subsets. Repertoires with fewer than 30,000 or more than 120,000 public chains, plus five repertoires with anomalous nucleotide sharing, were excluded from co-occurrence clustering. The table comes from immuneACCESS by way of TCRdb, which keeps in-frame sequences with V and J called. Part of the clones is missing from these tables; in studies checked, under half for an unresolved V gene and the rest for unknown reasons. V and J calls and clone size come straight from that table; D and trimming were deduced from the DNA. Counted in this sample were 90,000 to 130,000 clones; roughly 80% of them appeared once. More than 20% of the sample belongs to the ten largest clones.

The data stem from a study of cytomegalovirus exposure and HLA in healthy donors (dated by TCRdb to 2016 to 2017). In the study overall: According to an earlier analysis of a few hundred of the donors, about 180 million T cells yielded 90 million to 140 million unique TCR beta sequences and about 300 Gb of sequence data. The T cell repertoires of 666 subjects were profiled by immunosequencing and related to cytomegalovirus serostatus. Among the roughly 390 genotyped donors, about 83% belonged to the genetic ancestry cluster associated with self-reported Caucasian donors. High-throughput TCR immunosequencing, statistical association of individual TCRs with disease status, and machine learning were combined to predict cytomegalovirus infection status. Because of strong linkage in the cohort, four or five DR-DQ haplotypes were treated as single units for association and clustering. An earlier analysis of roughly 600 of the donors used high-throughput TCR beta sequencing to judge whether each TCR beta V gene segment behaved as functional or pseudogenic. The study was designed to test whether signatures of past pathogen exposure could be identified by cataloging public T cell receptors. Rather than drawing on any new phenotypic data, the later analysis identified candidate immune exposures from TCR beta sequences and the way those sequences occurred across donors. Genome-wide SNP genotypes for about three fifths of the roughly 670 donors were used in a later genetic analysis, which treated that subset as a discovery cohort. Donor age, sex, ethnicity and CMV serostatus were compiled alongside the repertoire data. In a later analysis, previously published TCR beta repertoires from several hundred donors were re-analyzed and high-resolution HLA genotyping was added so that TCR occurrence patterns could be studied. All discovery cohort repertoires had been generated using a single sequencing platform. Typing coverage varied by locus: roughly 629-640 donors for A, B, C, DRB1 and DQB1; more than 500 for DQA1; about 590 for DPA1; around 490 for DPB1. Among some 410 genotyped donors of the cohort, an average of roughly 230,000 unique TCR beta nucleotide sequences was sequenced per donor, of which roughly 17% were non-productive. Along with the approximately 650-subject first cohort, a separate validation cohort of roughly 110 different subjects was used. Both class I and class II loci were covered by HLA typing, at four-digit resolution. An early release covering approximately 600 HLA-typed donors comprised 250 to 350 gigabases of sequencing data and about 90 million unique TCR sequences.

Broader findings and caveats from the paper: Cytomegalovirus status was reported to be diagnosed by the classifier with high specificity and sensitivity in both the original and validation cohorts. While some public TCRs were present in many individuals, most TCR sequences turned up only very rarely across donors. In a later genetic analysis, fewer N-insertions in productive TCRs were reported among donors in an Asian-associated ancestry cluster than the roughly 700-donor mean. Because HLA typing was missing for some donors at each locus, association tests included only the typed subset. A further reported finding was that TCR beta sequences accurately predicted the HLA-A and HLA-B alleles for most subjects in the first cohort. According to a later analysis, most CMV-associated TCR beta chains appeared to be HLA-restricted, and the HLA associations seemed to be driven largely by CMV exposure. This cohort had only TCR beta chains sequenced, and the lack of alpha or paired-chain data limited which features could be detected. CMV serostatus was the only immune exposure information available for the cohort. In a later genetic analysis, a missense DCLRE1C variant was associated with V-gene and J-gene trimming of TCR beta chains, and the association was replicated in an independent cohort. Specific HLA alleles were associated with 18,000 or so TCR beta sequences at a false discovery rate of 0.05 in a later analysis. Linkage disequilibrium might explain the correlated functional status among segregating V segments, but an unknown experimental factor could not be excluded. According to the authors, the approach could potentially be generalized to other disease states and immunological phenotypes. A cluster of highly shared sequence variants was judged likely to represent a technical artifact of the sequencing pipeline. Some IMGT-functional V segments, including TRBV6-2 and TRBV6-3, could not be told apart with the 87-base-pair reads, so those segments were excluded. Presence/absence analyses assumed roughly uniform sequencing depth across donors, an assumption that may not hold. The study listed 170 or so TCR beta chains as associated with cytomegalovirus. Compared with equally common non-associated chains, HLA-associated TCR beta chains in a later analysis were more clonally expanded and had lower generation probabilities. In a later analysis, the rate of TCR association differed among HLA loci, with DRB1 alleles having the most associated TCRs and HLA-C alleles having the fewest. In vitro tests confirmed that a few of the cytomegalovirus-associated TCR beta chains recognize cytomegalovirus antigens. According to a later analysis, parvovirus B19, influenza, CMV and Epstein-Barr virus appeared linked to several top co-occurrence clusters. The earlier analysis of about 600 of the donors excluded roughly 17 rarely observed V segments, including chromosome 9 orphons, because counts were too low. Assigning TCR associations to individual alleles was difficult when HLA alleles, especially DR and DQ, strongly co-occurred. In an earlier analysis of roughly 560 of the donors, most TCR beta V segments were observed in productive rearrangements about 87% or about 30% of the time, broadly matching IMGT annotations.

Sequencing was carried out using PBMCs. The source is a man aged 25-45 years in good health and CMV-seropositive. The chain employs TRBV7-9 and TRBJ2-4; 8 bases in the middle match TRBD2. The DNA sequence is TGTGCCAGCAGCCGATACCACGGGGGGGCCTTGAACATTCAGTACTTC. It translates to CASSRYHGGALNIQYF. Supplemented by the reference TRBV7-9 and TRBJ2-4 proteins around the CDR3, the complete variable domain is DTGVSQNPRHKITKRGQNVTFRCDPISEHNRLYWYRQTLGQGPEFLTYFQNEAQLEKSRLLSDRFSAERPKGSFSTLEIQRTEQGDSAMYLCASSRYHGGALNIQYFGAGTRLSVL.